The rows below give T cell receptor beta chains drawn from one sample of a study of blood T cell repertoires in COVID-19. Sequencing was performed with immunoSEQ multiplex PCR; in TCRdb, only in-frame clones are kept and a portion is missing. The sample records about 160,000 clones, 81% being singletons. The sequenced material came from peripheral blood. These receptors all come from a human donor in a cohort sampled during active COVID-19. CDR3s include the opening cysteine and the closing phenylalanine or tryptophan. A D gene is named only where the DNA matches it firmly. Rows give clone size only sometimes, using once, few, many, or a class for an expanded clone.

TRBD1 TRBJ1-2 TRBV5-1 NA CASSIGTGDTYGYTF TGCGCCAGCAGCATAGGGACAGGGGACACCTATGGCTACACCTTC
NA TRBJ1-1 TRBV5-6 NA CASSLVANTEAFF TGTGCCAGCAGCTTGGTAGCGAACACTGAAGCTTTCTTT
TRBD2 TRBJ2-7 TRBV11-2 NA CASSLGGWYEQYF TGTGCCAGCAGCCTCGGGGGGTGGTACGAGCAGTACTTC
TRBD2 TRBJ2-3 TRBV7-2 NA CASSLRLAGGPSTDTQYF TGTGCCAGCAGCTTACGGCTAGCGGGGGGGCCTAGCACAGATACGCAGTATTTT
NA TRBJ1-4 TRBV30 NA CAWSRAGLNEKLFF TGTGCCTGGTCGAGGGCAGGCCTTAATGAAAAACTGTTTTTT
TRBD1 TRBJ1-1 TRBV5-1 NA CASSFRTGPNTEAFF TGCGCCAGCAGCTTTCGGACAGGGCCGAACACTGAAGCTTTCTTT
NA TRBJ1-4 TRBV28 NA CASSSPPNLIGEKLFF TGTGCCAGCAGTTCCCCCCCCAACCTAATTGGTGAAAAACTGTTTTTT
NA TRBJ1-1 TRBV6-2/TRBV6-3 NA CASSSGRILDTEAFF TGTGCCAGCAGCTCCGGGAGAATTTTGGACACTGAAGCTTTCTTT
NA TRBJ1-2 TRBV14 NA CASSQDLQGSDGYTF TGTGCCAGCAGCCAAGACTTACAGGGTTCAGATGGCTACACCTTC
NA TRBJ2-3 TRBV30 NA CAWSVGGLSDTQYF TGTGCCTGGAGTGTGGGCGGGCTTTCAGATACGCAGTATTTT
TRBD2 TRBJ2-7 TRBV11-2 NA CASSLDPPGLAGGDHEQYF TGTGCCAGCAGCTTAGACCCGCCGGGACTAGCGGGAGGTGACCACGAGCAGTACTTC
TRBD1 TRBJ2-7 TRBV10-2 NA CASSERQGAFIEQYF TGCGCCAGCAGTGAAAGGCAGGGGGCCTTTATTGAGCAGTACTTC
NA TRBJ2-5 TRBV28 NA CASRQGSEETQYF TGTGCCAGCAGACAGGGCAGCGAAGAGACCCAGTACTTC
NA TRBJ2-2 TRBV18 few CASSPLGANTGELFF TGTGCCAGCTCACCCCTGGGGGCGAATACCGGGGAGCTGTTTTTT
NA TRBJ2-2 TRBV21-1 many CASSKGLAFTGELFF TGTGCCAGCAGCAAAGGACTAGCTTTCACCGGGGAGCTGTTTTTT
TRBD1 TRBJ1-6 TRBV3-1/TRBV3-2 NA CASRQGTGSPLHF TGTGCCAGCAGACAGGGGACGGGTTCACCCCTCCACTTT
NA TRBJ2-6 TRBV7-3 NA CASSLTGSGANVLTF TGTGCCAGCAGCCTTACAGGCTCTGGGGCCAACGTCCTGACTTTC
TRBD2 TRBJ2-2 TRBV9 NA CASSVEIRRGNGTGELFF TGTGCCAGCAGCGTAGAAATAAGGCGGGGGAACGGCACCGGGGAGCTGTTTTTT
NA TRBJ2-3 TRBV25-1 NA CASSDRGSHFTDTQYF TGTGCCAGCAGTGATCGTGGGAGCCATTTCACAGATACGCAGTATTTT
NA TRBJ2-2 TRBV6-2/TRBV6-3 NA CASSYHREPGELFF TGTGCCAGCAGTTACCACAGGGAGCCCGGGGAGCTGTTTTTT
NA TRBJ1-6 TRBV10-1 NA CASSESGLDSPLHF TGCGCCAGCAGTGAATCGGGTCTGGATTCACCCCTCCACTTT
TRBD1 TRBJ2-2 TRBV7-2 once CASSIQTGGSGELFF TGTGCCAGCAGCATACAGACAGGGGGATCCGGGGAGCTGTTTTTT
TRBD2 TRBJ2-5 TRBV4-3 NA CASSQEEAGGPPPWETQYF TGCGCCAGCAGCCAAGAAGAAGCGGGAGGCCCCCCACCATGGGAGACCCAGTACTTC
NA TRBJ1-2 TRBV19 once CASSIRQGHYTF TGTGCCAGTAGTATACGTCAGGGTCACTACACCTTC
NA TRBJ2-7 TRBV9 NA CASSTGQGGSYEQYF TGTGCCAGCAGCACCGGGCAGGGGGGATCCTACGAGCAGTACTTC
NA TRBJ1-2 TRBV19 NA CASKPPTLTHNYGYTF TGTGCCAGTAAACCCCCAACTCTGACTCATAACTATGGCTACACCTTC
NA TRBJ2-5 TRBV15 once CATRTQGGQSQETQYF TGTGCCACCAGAACTCAGGGTGGACAGAGCCAAGAGACCCAGTACTTC
NA TRBJ2-7 TRBV6-2/TRBV6-3 NA CASSRGGAEQYF TGTGCCAGCAGTCGAGGGGGGGCCGAGCAGTACTTC
NA TRBJ2-5 TRBV6-5 NA CASSWRGQETQYF TGTGCCAGCAGTTGGAGAGGACAAGAGACCCAGTACTTC
NA TRBJ2-1 TRBV27 NA CASSLGGWDEQFF TGTGCCAGCAGTTTAGGGGGCTGGGATGAGCAGTTCTTC
TRBD1 TRBJ2-2 TRBV27 NA CASSLQGAGSGELFF TGTGCCAGCAGTTTACAGGGGGCTGGTTCCGGGGAGCTGTTTTTT
TRBD1 TRBJ2-7 TRBV9 NA CASSYRQGSYEQYF TGTGCCAGCAGCTACCGACAGGGTTCGTACGAGCAGTACTTC
TRBD1 TRBJ2-1 TRBV6-5 NA CASSYSWDRVSNEQFF TGTGCCAGCAGTTACTCTTGGGACAGGGTTAGCAATGAGCAGTTCTTC
TRBD2 TRBJ2-3 TRBV10-3 NA CAIRTSGPTDTQYF TGTGCCATCCGGACTAGCGGGCCCACAGATACGCAGTATTTT
TRBD1 TRBJ2-1 TRBV4-2 NA CASSGQGSSYNEQFF TGTGCCAGCAGCGGACAGGGTAGCTCCTACAATGAGCAGTTCTTC
NA TRBJ2-3 TRBV10-3 many CAIKGASTDTQYF TGTGCCATCAAAGGGGCTAGCACAGATACGCAGTATTTT
TRBD1 TRBJ2-7 TRBV4-1 once CASSQVWDSDYEQYF TGCGCCAGCAGCCAAGTTTGGGACAGCGACTACGAGCAGTACTTC
NA TRBJ2-1 TRBV11-3 NA CASSPRDTITNEQFF TGTGCCAGCAGCCCCCGGGACACAATTACCAATGAGCAGTTCTTC
NA TRBJ2-5 TRBV2 NA CASSEAKGSGLSETQYF TGTGCCAGCAGTGAAGCGAAGGGCTCAGGACTGAGTGAGACCCAGTACTTC
NA TRBJ2-1 TRBV5-4 NA CASSDHRVPHNEQFF TGTGCCAGCAGCGACCACAGGGTTCCCCACAATGAGCAGTTCTTC
TRBD1 TRBJ2-5 TRBV27 NA CASSLRRGQETQYF TGTGCCAGCAGTTTACGCAGGGGGCAAGAGACCCAGTACTTC
NA TRBJ1-2 TRBV19 NA CASSIAQGLNYGYTF TGTGCCAGTAGTATAGCCCAGGGATTGAACTATGGCTACACCTTC
NA TRBJ2-7 TRBV11-3 NA CASSPGTSEQYF TGTGCCAGCAGCCCGGGGACAAGCGAGCAGTACTTC
TRBD2 TRBJ2-3 TRBV19 NA CASSKTSGADTQYF TGTGCCAGTAGTAAGACTAGCGGGGCAGATACGCAGTATTTT
TRBD2 TRBJ2-5 TRBV7-8 NA CASSPTGTSGRAGDF TGTGCCAGCAGCCCAACCGGGACTAGCGGGAGGGCCGGGGACTTC
TRBD1 TRBJ1-6 TRBV28 NA CASSYLQGGTNSPLHF TGTGCCAGCAGTTATCTACAGGGGGGGACAAATTCACCCCTCCACTTT
NA TRBJ1-5 TRBV7-8 NA CASSPTGHNQPQHF TGTGCCAGCAGCCCAACAGGGCACAATCAGCCCCAGCATTTT
NA TRBJ1-2 TRBV7-2 NA CASSLAQGSPGGYTF TGTGCCAGCAGCTTAGCGCAAGGTTCCCCAGGGGGCTACACCTTC
NA TRBJ2-1 TRBV7-3 NA CASSETAYNEQFF TGTGCCAGCAGCGAGACTGCGTACAATGAGCAGTTCTTC
NA TRBJ1-3 TRBV11-2 NA CASSPFVYTIYF TGTGCCAGCAGCCCCTTCGTGTACACCATATATTTT
NA TRBJ1-5 TRBV9 NA CASSEGHFQPQHF TGTGCCAGCAGCGAGGGACACTTTCAGCCCCAGCATTTT
TRBD1 TRBJ1-2 TRBV4-3 NA CASSQGMGQGNYGYTF TGCGCCAGCAGCCAAGGCATGGGACAGGGCAACTATGGCTACACCTTC
NA TRBJ1-6 TRBV28 few CASSPPGGLSSPLHF TGTGCCAGCAGCCCCCCGGGGGGCTTGTCTTCACCCCTCCACTTT
TRBD1 TRBJ2-1 TRBV3-1/TRBV3-2 NA CASSQENRGPYNEQFF TGTGCCAGCAGCCAAGAAAACAGGGGGCCCTACAATGAGCAGTTCTTC
TRBD1 TRBJ1-1 TRBV5-5 NA CASSFSGGTTEAFF TGTGCCAGCAGCTTTTCAGGGGGAACGACTGAAGCTTTCTTT
NA TRBJ1-2 TRBV7-9 NA CASSESWGYTF TGTGCCAGCAGCGAGTCATGGGGCTACACCTTC
NA TRBJ1-4 TRBV5-6 once CASSVGMVGGEKLFF TGTGCCAGCAGCGTTGGGATGGTCGGGGGTGAAAAACTGTTTTTT
TRBD1 TRBJ1-2 TRBV3-1/TRBV3-2 NA CASSPGTGGNYGYTF TGTGCCAGCAGCCCGGGGACAGGGGGGAACTATGGCTACACCTTC
NA TRBJ1-6 TRBV6-1 NA CASSEALGGTYNSPLHF TGTGCCAGCAGTGAAGCGCTGGGGGGAACCTATAATTCACCCCTCCACTTT
NA TRBJ1-3 TRBV7-2 NA CASSSYRRDSGNTIYF TGTGCCAGCAGCTCCTACCGCAGGGACTCTGGAAACACCATATATTTT